This T cell receptor beta chain was obtained from a study of T cells in Graves' hyperthyroidism and ophthalmopathy. Study findings and constraints: Blood shared most expanded thyroid clonotypes above 0.001.

The CDR3 length is 14 residues. The germline gives CDR1 SNHLY, CDR2 FYNNEI. The V and J ends lost 6 bases and 6 bases, in that order; junction bases with no gene match: 8. Stable hyperthyroidism: no ophthalmopathy progression over 18 months of follow-up. Patients aged 18 to 65 with hyperthyroidism were newly diagnosed, with duration under 2 months. Uncontrolled infection, other autoimmune disease, pregnancy or lactation barred patients from enrollment. This clonotype appeared many times. Its antigen is undetermined. The source material, RNA transcripts, was used to amplify TCR beta CDR3 regions. During a first-round RT-PCR of the TCR CDR3, the HTBI primer set was used. A single record per CDR3 protein comes from TCRdb applying MiXCR to the multiplex PCR reads. Of 350,000 to 400,000 distinct CDR3 sequences listed, 14% to 15% were seen once; the top ten hold approximately 32%.

The V gene is TRBV2, the J gene TRBJ2-3; 8 bases match TRBD2. Sequencing input: blood. The clonotype was recovered from a woman aged 25 to 39 with Graves' hyperthyroidism. The CDR3 DNA is TGTGCCAGCAGCGCACTAGCGGCAGAGGATACGCAGTATTTT. This codes for CASSALAAEDTQYF.